Listed below are T cell receptor beta chains from one sample, sequenced in a study of blood T cell repertoires in COVID-19. This table comes from immunoSEQ multiplex PCR, and its TCRdb copy is limited to in-frame clones, with some not included. In the table there are some 300,000 clones, approximately 91% of which are singletons. The specimen was PBMCs or T cells enriched from blood (not recorded which). These receptors were obtained from a woman aged 40 to 50 who had recovered from COVID-19. The CDR3 runs from the conserved cysteine through the conserved F or W. A D gene is named only where the DNA matches it firmly. Clone size is not always given. Where it is, it says once, few, many or a class for expanded clones.

v_call	j_call	d_call	clone_size	cdr3_nt	cdr3_aa
TRBV7-2	TRBJ1-1	NA	NA	TGTGCCAGCAGCTTAGGGACAAGCCGTGAAGCTTTCTTT	CASSLGTSREAFF
TRBV3-1/TRBV3-2	TRBJ2-5	TRBD1	NA	TGTGCCAGCAGCCCTCTGGGACAGGGGGCAATGGAGACCCAGTACTTC	CASSPLGQGAMETQYF
TRBV30	TRBJ2-1	NA	NA	TGTGCCTGGACCACCTACGCGTCAGGCGATGAGCAGTTCTTC	CAWTTYASGDEQFF
TRBV7-8	TRBJ2-1	NA	NA	TGTGCCAGCAGCTTCCGGGGTACGACCTACCAGTATGAGCAGTTCTTC	CASSFRGTTYQYEQFF
TRBV19	TRBJ2-7	NA	NA	TGTGCCAGTAGTATGAGGGGACTTTCCGCCTACGAGCAGTACTTC	CASSMRGLSAYEQYF
TRBV7-9	TRBJ1-2	NA	NA	TGTGCCAGCAGCCTACTTGACATCCCTTTCCCCTATGGCTACACCTTC	CASSLLDIPFPYGYTF
TRBV7-2	TRBJ1-1	TRBD1	few	TGTGCCAGCAGCTCCCGACAGGGACTTCGGGGCACTGAAGCTTTCTTT	CASSSRQGLRGTEAFF
TRBV5-8	TRBJ2-2	NA	few	TGTGCCAGCAGCTTGGTGCTAGTGGGCACCGGGGAGCTGTTTTTT	CASSLVLVGTGELFF
TRBV9	TRBJ2-1	TRBD2	NA	TGTGCCAGCAGCTTAGGAGCGGGAGTAAGTTCTAATGAGCAGTTCTTC	CASSLGAGVSSNEQFF
TRBV5-8	TRBJ1-2	NA	NA	TGTGCCAGCAGCTCAATCTCTGGTGACAGTGACTATGGCTACACCTTC	CASSSISGDSDYGYTF
TRBV3-1/TRBV3-2	TRBJ1-5	TRBD1	NA	TGTGCCACCCCGGGGGGACAGGGCAATCAGCCCCAGCATTTT	CATPGGQGNQPQHF
TRBV30	TRBJ1-1	TRBD1	NA	TGTGCCTGGAGTGTACCCGGTAGGGGGCCGGCTGAAGCTTTCTTT	CAWSVPGRGPAEAFF
TRBV11-2	TRBJ2-7	TRBD2	NA	TGTGCCAGCAGCCTCTTTAGCGGGGGGGCCTACGAGCAGTACTTC	CASSLFSGGAYEQYF
TRBV4-1	TRBJ1-1	NA	NA	TGCGCCAGCAGGAACAGCCACATGAACACTGAAGCTTTCTTT	CASRNSHMNTEAFF
TRBV18	TRBJ2-2	NA	NA	TGTGCCAGCTCACCCCTACTTTTCGGGGAGCTGTTTTTT	CASSPLLFGELFF
TRBV12-5	TRBJ2-7	NA	NA	TGTGCTAGTGGTTTGCCTCCAGGAGGGAAGTCCAGCTCCTACGAGCAGTACTTC	CASGLPPGGKSSSYEQYF
TRBV7-9	TRBJ2-7	NA	NA	TGTGCCAGCAGCGACTACGGAGGCGAGCAGTACTTC	CASSDYGGEQYF
TRBV5-1	TRBJ2-1	TRBD2	NA	TGCGCCAGCAGCTTGGAACCTAGCGGTAACAATGAGCAGTTCTTC	CASSLEPSGNNEQFF
TRBV30	TRBJ1-2	TRBD1	NA	TGTGCCGGGCACAGGACAGGGGGCTTCTGGGACTATGGCTACACCTTC	CAGHRTGGFWDYGYTF
TRBV4-3	TRBJ1-5	NA	NA	TGCGCCAGCAGCCAAGATTGGGGCAGGAACTGGAATCAGCCCCAGCATTTT	CASSQDWGRNWNQPQHF
TRBV5-1	TRBJ2-1	NA	NA	TGCGCCAGCAGCTTGAATGGGCATCGGTTCTTC	CASSLNGHRFF
TRBV5-6	TRBJ1-1	NA	few	TGTGCCAGCAGCTTCACTGGGGGCACACTCACTGAAGCTTTCTTT	CASSFTGGTLTEAFF
TRBV24-1	TRBJ2-1	TRBD2	NA	TGTGCCACCAGTGCCGCTAGCGGGAGTAGAAACAATGAGCAGTTCTTC	CATSAASGSRNNEQFF
TRBV29-1	TRBJ2-1	TRBD2	NA	TGCAGCGTTGAGACTAGCGGGGCCAGCGAGCAGTTCTTC	CSVETSGASEQFF
TRBV6-2/TRBV6-3	TRBJ2-2	NA	NA	TGTGCCAGCAGTGATTTGGGGGGAAACACCGGGGAGCTGTTTTTT	CASSDLGGNTGELFF
TRBV30	TRBJ2-7	NA	NA	TGTGCCTGTCTTCGGGGTTTATCTTACGAGCAGTACTTC	CACLRGLSYEQYF
TRBV7-3	TRBJ2-1	NA	NA	TGTGCCAGCAGCCCACTCCCCGCTGCCTACAATGAGCAGTTCTTC	CASSPLPAAYNEQFF
TRBV9	TRBJ1-4	TRBD1	NA	TGTGCCAGCAGCCTAACGACAGGGGGCTCTGAAAAACTGTTTTTT	CASSLTTGGSEKLFF
TRBV5-1	TRBJ2-1	TRBD2	NA	TGCGCCAGCAGCGTTGGGACTAGCGGGGGGACCTACAATGAGCAGTTCTTC	CASSVGTSGGTYNEQFF
TRBV11-2	TRBJ2-5	TRBD2	NA	TGTGCCAGCAGCTCCTGGGAGACTAGCGGGGAAGAGACCCAGTACTTC	CASSSWETSGEETQYF
TRBV9	TRBJ2-3	TRBD2	NA	TGTGCCAGCAGCCCCCTAGCGGCAGATACGCAGTATTTT	CASSPLAADTQYF
TRBV28	TRBJ1-2	TRBD1	few	TGTGCCAGCAGTTTTGACAGGGGTAACTATGGCTACACCTTC	CASSFDRGNYGYTF
TRBV5-6	TRBJ2-3	TRBD2	NA	TGTGCCAGCAGCTTGCGACTAGCGGGGCGTGGGACAGATACGCAGTATTTT	CASSLRLAGRGTDTQYF
TRBV19	TRBJ1-5	TRBD1	NA	TGTGCCAGTAGTATTCGACAGGGCGGTCAGCCCCAGCATTTT	CASSIRQGGQPQHF
TRBV30	TRBJ1-1	NA	many	TGTGCCTGGACAGTGTACACTGAAGCTTTCTTT	CAWTVYTEAFF
TRBV12-3/TRBV12-4	TRBJ1-4	NA	NA	TGTGCCAGCAGTTTAGGGAACAGTGAAAAACTGTTTTTT	CASSLGNSEKLFF
TRBV18	TRBJ2-7	NA	NA	TGTGCCAGCTCACCAGACAACACCTACGAGCAGTACTTC	CASSPDNTYEQYF
TRBV5-4	TRBJ1-1	TRBD1	NA	TGTGCCAGCAGCTCACCCGGGACAGGGGTTCTTATGAACACTGAAGCTTTCTTT	CASSSPGTGVLMNTEAFF
TRBV19	TRBJ1-3	NA	NA	TGTGCCAGTAGTATACCACGAGGCGGCTCTGGAAACACCATATATTTT	CASSIPRGGSGNTIYF
TRBV11-3	TRBJ2-5	NA	few	TGTGCCAGCAGCCGTAGTAGTGTGGAGACCCAGTACTTC	CASSRSSVETQYF
TRBV11-2	TRBJ2-5	TRBD2	NA	TGTGCCAGCAGCTTAGTAAGACTAGCGGGGGCCGGGACCCAGTACTTC	CASSLVRLAGAGTQYF
TRBV7-3	TRBJ2-1	TRBD2	NA	TGTGCCAGCAGCCCCCAAGGGCTAGCGGCAAGGCGGGAGCAGTTCTTC	CASSPQGLAARREQFF
TRBV6-5	TRBJ1-2	NA	NA	TGTGCCAGCAGACCCACAGGGTATCCCTATGGCTACACCTTC	CASRPTGYPYGYTF
TRBV23-1	TRBJ1-6	TRBD1	NA	TGCGCCAGCAGTCAATTACCCTATACAGGACAGGGGGCTAACTCACCCCTCCACTTT	CASSQLPYTGQGANSPLHF
TRBV11-2	TRBJ2-1	TRBD2	NA	TGTGCCAGCAGCTTAGATCTGTGGACTAGCGGTAACAATGAGCAGTTCTTC	CASSLDLWTSGNNEQFF
TRBV9	TRBJ1-6	TRBD1	NA	TGTGCCAGCAGCCAGGACAGGGCAAATTCACCCCTCCACTTT	CASSQDRANSPLHF
TRBV9	TRBJ2-1	NA	NA	TGTGCCAGCAGCGTAGCTGCGGGTAGCGGCTCTTCCAGCTCCTACAATGAGCAGTTCTTC	CASSVAAGSGSSSSYNEQFF
TRBV3-1/TRBV3-2	TRBJ2-3	NA	NA	TGTGCCAGCAGCCAAGTCCCCGAGGATACGCAGTATTTT	CASSQVPEDTQYF
TRBV13	TRBJ2-7	NA	NA	TGTGCCAGCAGCTTGGGAGTTTGGGAGCAGTACTTC	CASSLGVWEQYF
TRBV4-2	TRBJ1-6	TRBD1	NA	TGTGCCAGCAGCCCGACGGCGGACAGGGAAAATTCACCCCTCCACTTT	CASSPTADRENSPLHF
TRBV5-4	TRBJ2-7	NA	NA	TGTGCCAGCAGCTTTTTCGCCAGCTCCTACGAGCAGTACTTC	CASSFFASSYEQYF
TRBV28	TRBJ2-1	TRBD2	NA	TGTGCCAGCAGTCTAGCGGGAGGGAGGGGGAATGAGCAGTTCTTC	CASSLAGGRGNEQFF